Described below is a single T cell receptor beta chain sequence and its context. The data originate from a study of blood T cell repertoires in COVID-19. Study overall: PBMCs, B-cell-depleted T cells, or T cells were the source of the cDNA or gDNA that made up the material.

The repertoire was sequenced with immunoSEQ multiplex PCR; TCRdb's copy has only in-frame clones and lacks some. The sample has roughly 250,000 clones, 85% seen once; the top ten hold around 6.5%. This TCR was sampled from a woman aged 55-69 years with active or convalescent COVID-19. Sequenced sample: peripheral blood.

CDR3 sequence (DNA): TGTGCCATCAGTGAGATTACAGGGGTGGCTTTCTTT. This gives the protein CAISEITGVAFF. This chain joins TRBV10-3 and TRBJ1-1; 7 bases are a match to TRBD1. CDR3 length equals 12 residues. Germline V lookup: CDR1 ENHRY, CDR2 SYGVKD. The trim removed 2 bases at V and 11 bases at J, leaving 5 bases unmatched.